In this sample, the clone carrying this TCR beta chain turned up once. This entry belongs to a study of blood T cell repertoires in COVID-19. Study context: Samples came from the United States, Italy and Spain, spanning acute and convalescent COVID-19. In each case, the material was cDNA or gDNA derived from T cells, B-cell-depleted T cells, or PBMCs.

Methods used by the authors: Amplification from reference gene primers served as the basis for estimated nucleated cell counts. The method was immunoSEQ multiplex PCR; TCRdb's version includes in-frame clones alone and lacks a portion of them. That table furnishes V, J and clone size, whereas the DNA furnished D and trimming. The profile shows around 200,000 clones, roughly 88% of them singletons. This sequence was found in a man in his fifties or sixties with acute or convalescent COVID-19. The source material was peripheral blood.

The CDR3 spells CASSLRDSSYEQYF. The CDR3, as DNA: TGTGCCAGCAGCTTGCGGGACAGCTCCTACGAGCAGTACTTC. V usage is TRBV13 and J usage is TRBJ2-7; maybe TRBD1 (7 bases). The CDR3 sequence is 14 residues long. Germline V gene lookup returns CDR1 PRHDT and CDR2 FYEKMQ (reference sequence). V dropped 3 bases and J dropped 0 bases, with 9 bases sitting between them.